The T cell receptor beta chain described here comes from a study of blood T cell repertoires in COVID-19. At the level of the study: COVID-19 samples, acute and convalescent, were from the United States, Italy and Spain. The analysed material was cDNA or gDNA that came from T cells, B-cell-depleted T cells, or PBMCs.

V gave up 6 bases and J gave up 7 bases; unmatched junction bases: 12. The length of the CDR3 is 14 residues. Germline lookup yields CDR1 MNHEY and CDR2 SVGAGI. The authors' processing: Amplification with reference gene primers provided the estimates of nucleated cell counts. TCRdb keeps only in-frame clones here, not all; method: immunoSEQ multiplex PCR. V, J and clone size are taken as reported in that table, and D and trimming were inferred from the DNA itself. The sample yields about 110,000 clones, approximately 79% seen once. V and J are TRBV6-5 and TRBJ2-7; 7 bases are a match to TRBD1. Sequencing was performed on peripheral blood. The receptor was isolated from a man between 65 and 85 years old with active or convalescent COVID-19. The CDR3 here is CASRINRGREEQYF. CDR3 nucleotide sequence: TGTGCCAGCAGGATTAACAGGGGCCGTGAGGAGCAGTACTTC.